This TCR beta chain appears in the sequencing data of a study of shared clonotypes between healthy human individuals. Trimming stripped 6 bases from V and 6 bases from J, with 12 bases between. Per the germline V gene, CDR1 is ENHRY and CDR2 is SYGVKD. The CDR3 length is 12 residues. General study results and limits: Sampling used blood alone; tissue repertoires probably differ. It was the few donors that limited the genetic and exposure-history diversity represented.

Sequencing was performed with immunoSEQ multiplex PCR; in TCRdb, only in-frame clones are kept and a portion is missing. The table includes over 2 million clones, 90% to 95% detected once. With respect to this clone: Its matching antigen is unknown.

Sequenced sample: naive CD4+ T cells sorted from blood. Described subset: CD45RA+ positively selected. The receptor's source is a man aged 18 to 29 in good health. V and J are TRBV10-3 and TRBJ2-7, with TRBD1 as a possible D gene (5 bases). Here the CDR3 reads CAISFREGEQYF. CDR3 in DNA: TGTGCCATCAGCTTCAGGGAAGGCGAGCAGTACTTC.